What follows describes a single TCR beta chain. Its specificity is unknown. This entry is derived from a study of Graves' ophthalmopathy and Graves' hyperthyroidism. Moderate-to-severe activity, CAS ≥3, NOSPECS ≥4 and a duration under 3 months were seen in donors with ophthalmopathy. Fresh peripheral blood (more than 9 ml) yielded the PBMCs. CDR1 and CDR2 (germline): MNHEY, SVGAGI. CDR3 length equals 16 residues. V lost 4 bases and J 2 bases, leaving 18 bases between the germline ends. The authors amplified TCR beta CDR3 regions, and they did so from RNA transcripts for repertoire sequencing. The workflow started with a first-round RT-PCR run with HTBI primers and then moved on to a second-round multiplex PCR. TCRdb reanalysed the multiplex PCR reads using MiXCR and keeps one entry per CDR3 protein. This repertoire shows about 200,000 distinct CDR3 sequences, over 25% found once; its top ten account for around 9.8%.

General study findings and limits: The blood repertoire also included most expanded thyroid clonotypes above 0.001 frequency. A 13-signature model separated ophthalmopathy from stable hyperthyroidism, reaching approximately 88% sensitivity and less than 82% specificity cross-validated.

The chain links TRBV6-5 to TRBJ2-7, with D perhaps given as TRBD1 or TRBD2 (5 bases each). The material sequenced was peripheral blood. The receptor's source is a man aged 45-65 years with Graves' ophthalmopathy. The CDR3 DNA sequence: TGTGCCAGCAGTTTGAAGGTGGCAGGGACCCCCTACGAGCAGTACTTC. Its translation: CASSLKVAGTPYEQYF.